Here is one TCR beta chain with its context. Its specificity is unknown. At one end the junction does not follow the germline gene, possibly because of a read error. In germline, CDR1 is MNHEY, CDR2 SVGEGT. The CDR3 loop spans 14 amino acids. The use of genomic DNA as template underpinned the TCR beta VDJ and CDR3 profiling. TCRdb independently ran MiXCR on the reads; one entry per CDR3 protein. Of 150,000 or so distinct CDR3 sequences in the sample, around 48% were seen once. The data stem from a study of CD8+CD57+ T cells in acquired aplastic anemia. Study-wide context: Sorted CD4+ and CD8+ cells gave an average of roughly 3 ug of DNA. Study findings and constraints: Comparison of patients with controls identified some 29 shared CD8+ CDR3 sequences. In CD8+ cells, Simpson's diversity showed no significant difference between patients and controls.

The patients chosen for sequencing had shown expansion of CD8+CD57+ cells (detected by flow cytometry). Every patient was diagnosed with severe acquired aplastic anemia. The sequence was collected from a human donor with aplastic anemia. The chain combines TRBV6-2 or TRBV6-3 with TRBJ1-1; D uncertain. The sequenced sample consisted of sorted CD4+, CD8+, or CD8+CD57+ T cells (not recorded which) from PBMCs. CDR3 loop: CASSYSLGNTEAFF. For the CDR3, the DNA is TGTGCCAGCAGTTACTCGCTGGGGAACACTGAGGCTTTCTTT.